The 10 T cell receptor beta chains listed next were all sequenced from one sample in a study of T cell repertoires in cytomegalovirus infection (dated by TCRdb to the late 2010s). The instrument given in TCRdb is Illumina HiSeq 1500. The public reads were quality trimmed at Q25 with fastp and then assembled into clones with MiXCR by TCRdb, keeping productive beta chains. Each CDR3 protein appears once, grouped with its most common genes and DNA. The sample table lists around 740,000 distinct CDR3 sequences, approximately 34% of them with a count of one. Of the sample, about 2.8% is held by the ten largest clones. The sequenced sample consisted of PBMCs. The origin of the receptors is a human donor in good health (CMV status not recorded). Some clones in this sample may be carry-over from other donors' samples.

This clonotype showed up just a few times. The genes are TRBV15 and TRBJ2-2, with D perhaps matching TRBD1 (5 bases). V lost 2 bases to trimming and J lost 6 bases, with 7 bases between them. The CDR3 is made up of 13 amino acids. In germline, CDR1 is LNHNV, CDR2 YYDKDF (reference sequence). The CDR3 protein is CATSRQGSGELFF. The CDR3 DNA follows: TGTGCCACCAGCAGACAGGGATCCGGGGAGCTGTTTTTT.

In DNA, the CDR3 is TGTGCCAGCAGTCCCCGAGAAAGGACAGGGTTTGACGGAGAAGGGGGGAACACTGAAGCTTTCTTT. Its protein product is CASSPRERTGFDGEGGNTEAFF. The chain joins TRBV27 to TRBJ1-1, with 8 bases that match TRBD1. J lost 1 base, V lost 5 bases, and 27 bases had no gene match. This CDR3 spans 22 amino acids. The germline CDR1 and CDR2 sequences are MNHEY and SMNVEV (reference sequence).

There are a few counts of this clonotype. This CDR3 reads CASTGLAGGSTDTQYF. CDR3 sequence (DNA): TGTGCCAGCACCGGACTAGCGGGAGGGTCCACAGATACGCAGTATTTT. The genes are TRBV25-1 and TRBJ2-3; 15 nucleotides line up with TRBD2. The CDR3 has 16 amino acids. Germline values: CDR1 MGHDK, CDR2 SYGVNS. Trimming cost V 7 bases and J 2 bases; bases outside gene matches: 4.

The rearrangement uses TRBV12-3 or TRBV12-4 and TRBJ1-2, with 9 bases that match TRBD1. The junction had 15 bases not matched to a gene; V was cut back by 9 bases and J by 13 bases. This CDR3 comprises 13 residues. The CDR3 region is CARSPTGQGFFTF. CDR3 sequence (DNA): TGTGCCAGAAGTCCTACTGGACAGGGGTTCTTCACCTTC.

This clonotype was found once. The chain has TRBV20-1 and TRBJ2-1; unclear D gene. The CDR3 spans 13 residues. With 1 base removed from V and 5 bases from J, the gap between germline ends came to 9 bases. The germline V gene has CDR1 DFQATT and CDR2 SNEGSKA (reference sequence). This CDR3 is CSARGQLNNEQFF. The CDR3 region has the DNA TGCAGTGCTAGAGGTCAACTCAACAATGAGCAGTTCTTC.

This clonotype has more than one count but fewer than ten. The chain links TRBV10-3 to TRBJ1-1; weak D call: TRBD1 (5 bases). CDR1 is ENHRY, CDR2 SYGVKD, per germline. The CDR3 sequence is 12 residues long. V lost 4 bases and J lost 4, with 7 bases in between. The CDR3: CAISVRGTEAFF. In nucleotides, the CDR3 is TGTGCCATCAGTGTAAGGGGCACTGAAGCTTTCTTT.

In this sample, this clonotype turned up a few times. V usage is TRBV5-1 and J usage is TRBJ2-1; TRBD2 agrees at 7 bases. This CDR3 has 16 residues. Per germline, CDR1 SGHRS and CDR2 YFSETQ. Trimming removed 6 bases from V and 4 bases from J; junction bases left unmatched: 13. CDR3 DNA: TGCGCCAGCATAGGAGGGAGGGGTCCCTCTTACAATGAGCAGTTCTTC. Residues: CASIGGRGPSYNEQFF.

This clonotype was seen only a few times. The rearrangement links TRBV4-1 to TRBJ1-1; D perhaps matches TRBD1 (5 bases). Looked up from germline, CDR1 is MGHRA and CDR2 is YSYEKL. The CDR3 totals 16 residues. The V end was cut by 0 bases, the J end by 1 base, with 12 bases between. The DNA for the CDR3 is TGCGCCAGCAGCCAAGACTCACAAGGGGCGAACACTGAAGCTTTCTTT. It specifies CASSQDSQGANTEAFF.

The chain combines TRBV27 with TRBJ1-6, with 8 bases fitting TRBD1. The V gene's germline CDR1 is MNHEY and CDR2 SMNVEV (reference sequence). Trimming at V came to 2 bases and at J to 9 bases, leaving 6 bases not matched to a gene. The CDR3 extends over 15 amino acids. CDR3 sequence reads: CASSLTDREVSPLHF. CDR3 coding DNA: TGTGCCAGCAGTTTAACGGACAGGGAAGTTTCACCCCTCCACTTT.

This clonotype was seen only a few times. The chain joins TRBV7-8 to TRBJ1-2; D possibly corresponds to TRBD1 (6 bases). The CDR3 loop spans 18 amino acids. Trimming pared 1 base from V and 0 bases from J, leaving 18 bases between. Germline CDR1 is SGHVS and CDR2 is FQNEAQ. The CDR3 spells CASSLGGWGRQANYGYTF. CDR3 DNA sequence: TGTGCCAGCAGCTTAGGAGGGTGGGGGCGCCAAGCTAACTATGGCTACACCTTC.